This T cell receptor (beta chain) was recovered during a study of neurological immune-mediated disorders. V shed 5 bases and J shed 0 bases, with 8 bases lying between them. This CDR3 spans 13 amino acids. This clonotype was counted many times. Indicated time point: technical triplicate 2. Sorted libraries came from around 990,000 CD4+ or CD8+ T cells. TCRdb reprocessed the 5' RACE reads with MiXCR, giving one entry per CDR3 protein. The sample has 25,000 to 35,000 distinct CDR3 sequences; 10% to 15% are singletons. This sequence was found in a female donor with HTLV-1-associated myelopathy (HAM/TSP). V usage is TRBV12-3 or TRBV12-4 and J usage is TRBJ2-7; D is uncertain. Material: CD4+ T cells from blood. CDR3 nucleotides: TGTGCCAGCAGTAGCAGGACCTCCTACGAGCAGTACTTC. Amino acid sequence: CASSSRTSYEQYF.